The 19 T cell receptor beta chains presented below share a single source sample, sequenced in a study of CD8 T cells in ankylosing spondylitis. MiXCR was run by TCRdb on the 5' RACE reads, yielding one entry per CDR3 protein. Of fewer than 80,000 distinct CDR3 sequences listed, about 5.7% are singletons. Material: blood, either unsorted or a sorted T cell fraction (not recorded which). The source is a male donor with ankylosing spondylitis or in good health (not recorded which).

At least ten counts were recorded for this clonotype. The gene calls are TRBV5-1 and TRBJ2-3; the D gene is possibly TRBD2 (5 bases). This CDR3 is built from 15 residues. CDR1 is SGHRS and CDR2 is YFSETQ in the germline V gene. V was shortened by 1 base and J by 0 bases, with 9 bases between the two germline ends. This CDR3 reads CASSLHGVSTDTQYF. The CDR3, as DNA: TGCGCCAGCAGCTTGCACGGGGTGAGCACAGATACGCAGTATTTT.

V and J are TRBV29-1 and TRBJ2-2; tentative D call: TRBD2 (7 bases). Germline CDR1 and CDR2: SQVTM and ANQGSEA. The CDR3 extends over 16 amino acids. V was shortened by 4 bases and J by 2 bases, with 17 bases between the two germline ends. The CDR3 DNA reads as TGCAGCGTTGCTTCCGGCGGGGGCATTAACACCGGGGAGCTGTTTTTT. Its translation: CSVASGGGINTGELFF.

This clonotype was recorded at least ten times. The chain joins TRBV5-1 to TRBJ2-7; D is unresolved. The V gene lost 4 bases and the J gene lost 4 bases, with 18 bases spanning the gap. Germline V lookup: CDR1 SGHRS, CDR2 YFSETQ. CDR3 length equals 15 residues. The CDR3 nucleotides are TGCGCCAGCAGCCCAACGGCCCCCGGCCCGTACGAGCAGTACTTC. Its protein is CASSPTAPGPYEQYF.

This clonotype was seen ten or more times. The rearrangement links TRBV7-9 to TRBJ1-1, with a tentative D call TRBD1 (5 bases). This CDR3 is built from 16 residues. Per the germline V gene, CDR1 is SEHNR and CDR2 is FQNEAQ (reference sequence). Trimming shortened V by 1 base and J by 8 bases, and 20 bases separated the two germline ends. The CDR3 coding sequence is TGTGCCAGCAGCTTAGGCACAGGTATGCGCCCTCCCGAAGCTTTCTTT. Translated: CASSLGTGMRPPEAFF.

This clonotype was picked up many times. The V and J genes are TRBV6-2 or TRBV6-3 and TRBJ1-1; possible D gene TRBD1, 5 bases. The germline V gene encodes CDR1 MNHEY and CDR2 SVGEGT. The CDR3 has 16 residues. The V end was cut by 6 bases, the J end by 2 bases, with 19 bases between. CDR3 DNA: TGTGCCAGCAGCTCCTGGGACCAATTGAAAAACACTGAAGCTTTCTTT. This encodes CASSSWDQLKNTEAFF.

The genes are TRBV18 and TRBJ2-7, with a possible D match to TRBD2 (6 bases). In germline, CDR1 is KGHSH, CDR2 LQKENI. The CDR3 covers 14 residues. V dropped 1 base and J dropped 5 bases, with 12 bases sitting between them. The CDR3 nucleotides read TGTGCCAGCTCACCACAGGAGGGGATGAACGAGCAGTACTTC. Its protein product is CASSPQEGMNEQYF.

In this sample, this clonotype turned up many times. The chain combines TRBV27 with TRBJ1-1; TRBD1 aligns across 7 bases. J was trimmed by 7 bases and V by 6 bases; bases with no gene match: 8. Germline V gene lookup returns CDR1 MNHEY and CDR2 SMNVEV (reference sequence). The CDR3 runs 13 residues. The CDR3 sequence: CASSLGQRNEAFF. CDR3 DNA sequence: TGTGCCAGCAGCTTGGGACAGAGGAATGAAGCTTTCTTT.

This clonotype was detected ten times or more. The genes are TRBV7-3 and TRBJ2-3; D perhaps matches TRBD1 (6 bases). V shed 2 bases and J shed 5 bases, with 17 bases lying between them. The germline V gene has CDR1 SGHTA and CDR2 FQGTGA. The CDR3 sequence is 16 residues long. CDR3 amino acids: CASSLGSHRDIDTQYF. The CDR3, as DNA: TGTGCCAGCAGCTTAGGATCTCACAGGGACATAGATACGCAGTATTTT.

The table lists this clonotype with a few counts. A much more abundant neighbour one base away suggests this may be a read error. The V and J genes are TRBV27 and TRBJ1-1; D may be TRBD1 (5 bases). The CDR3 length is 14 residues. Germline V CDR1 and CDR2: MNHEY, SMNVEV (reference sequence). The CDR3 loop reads CTSWRGDLNTEAFF. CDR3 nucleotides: TGTACCAGCTGGAGGGGAGACCTGAACACTGAAGCTTTCTTT.

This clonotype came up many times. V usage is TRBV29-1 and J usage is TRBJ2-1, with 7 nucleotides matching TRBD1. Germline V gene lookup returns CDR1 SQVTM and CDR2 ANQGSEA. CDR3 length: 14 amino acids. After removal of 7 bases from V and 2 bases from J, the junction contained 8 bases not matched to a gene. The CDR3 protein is CSASTGNTYNEQFF. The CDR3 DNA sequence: TGCAGCGCATCGACAGGGAACACCTACAATGAGCAGTTCTTC.

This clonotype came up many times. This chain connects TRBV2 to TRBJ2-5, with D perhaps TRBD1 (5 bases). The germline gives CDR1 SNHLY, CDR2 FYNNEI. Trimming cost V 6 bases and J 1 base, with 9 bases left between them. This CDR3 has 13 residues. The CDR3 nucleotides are TGTGCCAGCAGGGCGACAGTCCAAGAGACCCAGTACTTC. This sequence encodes CASRATVQETQYF.

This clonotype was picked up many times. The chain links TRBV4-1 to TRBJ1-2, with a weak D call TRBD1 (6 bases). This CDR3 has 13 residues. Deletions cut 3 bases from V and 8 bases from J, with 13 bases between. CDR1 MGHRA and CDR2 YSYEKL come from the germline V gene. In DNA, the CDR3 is TGCGCCAGCAGCCAGACTCACAGGGACGGCTACACCTTC. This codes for CASSQTHRDGYTF.

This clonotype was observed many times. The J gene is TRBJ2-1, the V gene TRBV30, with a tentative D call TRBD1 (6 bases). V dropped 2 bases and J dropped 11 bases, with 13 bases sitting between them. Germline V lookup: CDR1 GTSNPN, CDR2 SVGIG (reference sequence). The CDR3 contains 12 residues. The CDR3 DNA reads TGTGCCTGGAGTTCAGGGGCGTCACAGCAGTTCTTC. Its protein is CAWSSGASQQFF.

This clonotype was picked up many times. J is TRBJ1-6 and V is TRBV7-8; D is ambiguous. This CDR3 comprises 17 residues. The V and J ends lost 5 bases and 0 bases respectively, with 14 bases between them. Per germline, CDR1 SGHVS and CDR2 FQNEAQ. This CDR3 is CASSTPDPSSYNSPLHF. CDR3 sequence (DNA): TGTGCCAGCAGCACACCGGACCCGAGCTCCTATAATTCACCCCTCCACTTT. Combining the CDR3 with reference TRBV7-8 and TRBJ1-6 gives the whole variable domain GAGVSQSPRYKVAKRGQDVALRCDPISGHVSLFWYQQALGQGPEFLTYFQNEAQLDKSGLPSDRFFAERPEGSVSTLKIQRTQQEDSAVYLCASSTPDPSSYNSPLHFGNGTRLTVT.

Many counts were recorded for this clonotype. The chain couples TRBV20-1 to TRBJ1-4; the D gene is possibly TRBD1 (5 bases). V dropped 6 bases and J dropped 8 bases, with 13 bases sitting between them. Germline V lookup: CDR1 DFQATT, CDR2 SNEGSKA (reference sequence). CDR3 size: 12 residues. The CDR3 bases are TGCAGTGCCATAATCCAGGGCGAAAAACTGTTTTTT. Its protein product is CSAIIQGEKLFF.

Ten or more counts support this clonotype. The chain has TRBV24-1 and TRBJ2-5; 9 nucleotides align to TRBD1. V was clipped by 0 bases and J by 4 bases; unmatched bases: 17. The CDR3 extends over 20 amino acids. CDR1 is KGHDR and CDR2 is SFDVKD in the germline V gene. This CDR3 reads CATSDLTGQGLGAPPETQYF. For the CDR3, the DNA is TGTGCCACCAGTGATTTGACGGGACAGGGCCTTGGAGCCCCCCCAGAGACCCAGTACTTC.

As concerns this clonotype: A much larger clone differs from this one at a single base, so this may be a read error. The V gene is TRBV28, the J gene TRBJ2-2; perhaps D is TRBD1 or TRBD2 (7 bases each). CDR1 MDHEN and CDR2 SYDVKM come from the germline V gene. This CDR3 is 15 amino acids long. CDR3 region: CTSRGGTVNTGELFF. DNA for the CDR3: TGTACCAGCAGGGGGGGGACGGTGAACACCGGGGAGCTGTTTTTT.

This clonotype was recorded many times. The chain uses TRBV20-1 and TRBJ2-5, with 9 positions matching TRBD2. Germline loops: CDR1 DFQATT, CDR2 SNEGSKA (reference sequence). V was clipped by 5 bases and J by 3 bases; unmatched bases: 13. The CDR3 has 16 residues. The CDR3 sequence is CSALTRRRGGEETQYF. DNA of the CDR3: TGCAGTGCTTTAACTCGGCGGCGGGGGGGTGAAGAGACCCAGTACTTC.

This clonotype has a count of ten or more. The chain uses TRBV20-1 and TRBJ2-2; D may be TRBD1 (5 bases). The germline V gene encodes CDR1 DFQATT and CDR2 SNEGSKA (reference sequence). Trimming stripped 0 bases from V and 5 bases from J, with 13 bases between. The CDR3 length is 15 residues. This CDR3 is CSARDSRARTGELFF. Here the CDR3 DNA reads TGCAGTGCTAGAGATTCCAGGGCGAGGACCGGGGAGCTGTTTTTT.